A single sample gave rise to the 9 T cell receptor beta chains below, sequenced in a study of T cell responses to AZD1222 COVID-19 vaccine. Generated by immunoSEQ multiplex PCR, the TCRdb table keeps only in-frame clones and is missing some. Here the sample spans 110,000 to 150,000 clones, nearly 95% being singletons. Specimen: peripheral blood, collected on day 0 of AZD1222 vaccination. These receptors were collected from an adult in good health.

This clone was seen only once. The V gene is TRBV2, the J gene TRBJ2-1, with TRBD2 identical over 13 bases. The germline gives CDR1 SNHLY, CDR2 FYNNEI. There are 17 residues in the CDR3. V trimming: 2 bases; J trimming: 8 bases; junction bases outside the gene matches: 9. Here the CDR3 reads CASSELGLAGDNDEQFF. In nucleotides, the CDR3 is TGTGCCAGCAGTGAACTCGGACTAGCGGGAGATAACGATGAGCAGTTCTTC.

V gene TRBV25-1 combines with J gene TRBJ1-1, with a weak D call TRBD1 (5 bases). Trimming stripped 2 bases from V and 0 bases from J, with 10 bases between. CDR1 is MGHDK, CDR2 SYGVNS, per germline. The CDR3 totals 15 residues. The DNA for the CDR3 is TGTGCCAGCAGTGAAAAAAGGGGTTTGAACACTGAAGCTTTCTTT. Its translation is CASSEKRGLNTEAFF.

The rearrangement joins TRBV30 to TRBJ1-2, with D uncertain. The ends were cut back, 0 bases at V and 1 base at J, with 6 bases in the middle. The CDR3 contains 13 residues. Germline assignment: CDR1 GTSNPN and CDR2 SVGIG (reference sequence). CDR3 residues: CAWSVKVNYGYTF. The DNA of the CDR3 is TGTGCCTGGAGTGTAAAGGTTAACTATGGCTACACCTTC.

The J gene is TRBJ1-2, the V gene TRBV28, with 7 bases lining up with TRBD1. In germline, CDR1 is MDHEN, CDR2 SYDVKM. V lost 8 bases, J lost 0 bases, and 6 bases stayed unmatched. The length of the CDR3 is 14 residues. The CDR3 reads CASVQGDTNYGYTF. The CDR3 DNA reads TGTGCCAGCGTTCAGGGGGATACTAACTATGGCTACACCTTC.

The chain employs TRBV14 and TRBJ1-4; D remains unclear. Trimming pared 4 bases from V and 8 bases from J, leaving 11 bases between. There are 13 residues in the CDR3. Germline loops: CDR1 SGHDN, CDR2 FVKESK. The CDR3, as DNA: TGTGCCAGCAGCCGGACGGTTCAGGAAAAACTGTTTTTT. It yields the protein CASSRTVQEKLFF.

This chain uses TRBV7-3 with TRBJ2-3; D gene ambiguous. Deletions cut 5 bases from V and 2 bases from J, with 5 bases between. The CDR3 loop spans 12 amino acids. Germline V gene sequence: CDR1 SGHTA, CDR2 FQGTGA. CDR3 region: CASSGDTDTQYF. The CDR3 region has the DNA TGTGCCAGCAGCGGGGACACAGATACGCAGTATTTT.

CDR3 residues: CASSPTMEGIGDTQYF. CDR3 in DNA: TGTGCCAGCTCACCTACCATGGAGGGTATTGGTGATACGCAGTATTTT. This chain links TRBV18 with TRBJ2-3, with TRBD2 as a possible D gene (6 bases). The CDR3 has 16 amino acids. Germline V gives CDR1 KGHSH, CDR2 LQKENI. Trimming pared 3 bases from V and 6 bases from J, leaving 19 bases between.

The chain joins TRBV29-1 to TRBJ2-7, with 8 bases fitting TRBD1. The CDR3 has 14 amino acids. Germline CDR1 reads SQVTM; CDR2 reads ANQGSEA. J gave up 1 base and V 4 bases, and 6 bases lay outside the gene matches. CDR3 sequence: CSVGGRGQSYEQYF. The CDR3 coding sequence is TGCAGCGTTGGGGGCAGGGGGCAATCCTACGAGCAGTACTTC.

The rearrangement links TRBV9 to TRBJ2-3; 7 bases match TRBD2. V lost 4 bases, J lost 2 bases, and 4 bases stayed unmatched. CDR3 size: 14 residues. Per germline, CDR1 SGDLS and CDR2 YYNGEE. The CDR3: CASSSTSDTDTQYF. The CDR3, as DNA: TGTGCCAGCAGCAGCACTAGCGACACAGATACGCAGTATTTT.